The source of this T cell receptor beta chain is a study of T cell changes during pregnancy in multiple sclerosis. Clones were read by immunoSEQ multiplex PCR, and TCRdb kept only the in-frame ones, dropping some. The sample yields around 99,000 clones, 85% to 95% seen once. Per germline, CDR1 LNHDA and CDR2 SQIVND (reference sequence). The ends lost 4 bases at V and 7 bases at J; junction bases unmatched: 9. The CDR3 has 15 amino acids. The sample consisted of peripheral blood, taken in the third trimester of pregnancy. This chain uses TRBV19 with TRBJ1-5; 8 bases line up with TRBD1. This TCR derives from a female donor in good health, enrolled as a control in a pregnancy study. CDR3 loop: CASSNLGAGGQPQHF. The CDR3 nucleotides are TGTGCCAGTAGTAATTTGGGGGCAGGGGGCCAGCCCCAGCATTTT.